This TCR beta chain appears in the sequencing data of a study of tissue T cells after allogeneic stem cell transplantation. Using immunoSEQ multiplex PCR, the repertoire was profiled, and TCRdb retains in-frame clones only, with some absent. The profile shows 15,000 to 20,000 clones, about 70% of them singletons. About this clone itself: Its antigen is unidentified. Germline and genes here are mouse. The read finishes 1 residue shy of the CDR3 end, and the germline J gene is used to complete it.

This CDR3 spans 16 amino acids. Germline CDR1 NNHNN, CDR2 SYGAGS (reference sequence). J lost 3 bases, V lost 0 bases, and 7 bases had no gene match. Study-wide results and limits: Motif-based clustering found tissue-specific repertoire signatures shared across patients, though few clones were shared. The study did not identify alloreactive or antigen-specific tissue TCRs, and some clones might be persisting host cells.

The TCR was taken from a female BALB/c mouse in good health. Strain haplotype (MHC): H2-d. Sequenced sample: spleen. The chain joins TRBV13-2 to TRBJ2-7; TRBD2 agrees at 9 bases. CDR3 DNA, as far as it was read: TGTGCCAGCGGTGATGCACCTGGGGGGGGCCTCTATGAACAGTAC. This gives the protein CASGDAPGGGLYEQY. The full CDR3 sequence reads CASGDAPGGGLYEQYF.